One and the same sample provided the 4 T cell receptor beta chains below, sequenced in a study of T cells in Graves' hyperthyroidism and ophthalmopathy. There were TCR beta CDR3 regions amplified from RNA transcripts. The HTBI set primed first-round TCR CDR3 RT-PCR. TCRdb fed the multiplex PCR reads into MiXCR, producing one record per CDR3 protein. This table has about 600,000 distinct CDR3 sequences, approximately 15% appearing once. Input material: blood. These TCRs come from a middle-aged woman with Graves' ophthalmopathy.

This clonotype was recorded a few times. J is TRBJ1-5 and V is TRBV18, with D perhaps TRBD1 (6 bases). Germline CDR1 KGHSH, CDR2 LQKENI. V was shortened by 6 bases and J by 3 bases, with 12 bases between the two germline ends. The CDR3 has 14 amino acids. The CDR3 loop is CASSSWDNNQPQHF. The CDR3 nucleotides are TGTGCCAGCTCTTCGTGGGACAACAATCAGCCCCAGCATTTT. Full variable domain (missing parts from reference TRBV18 and TRBJ1-5): NAGVMQNPRHLVRRRGQEARLRCSPMKGHSHVYWYRQLPEEGLKFMVYLQKENIIDESGMPKERFSAEFPKEGPSILRIQQVVRGDSAAYFCASSSWDNNQPQHFGDGTRLSIL.

The chain has TRBV3-1 and TRBJ2-1, with unresolved D. Trimming removed 1 base at V and 0 bases at J, with 10 bases between. The CDR3 length is 16 residues. Germline loops: CDR1 LGHDT, CDR2 YNNKEL (reference sequence). This chain's CDR3 is CASSQVAGSSYNEQFF. CDR3 nucleotides: TGTGCCAGCAGCCAAGTAGCCGGTAGCTCCTACAATGAGCAGTTCTTC.

J is TRBJ1-6 and V is TRBV12-3 or TRBV12-4; D gene ambiguous. Between the trimmed V and J ends, which lost 3 bases and 7 bases, there was a span of 10 bases. The CDR3 runs 14 residues. CDR3 region: CASSLGSSNSPLHF. DNA for the CDR3: TGTGCCAGCAGTTTGGGAAGCTCAAATTCACCCCTCCACTTT.

In this sample, this clonotype turned up a few times. This chain links TRBV4-1 with TRBJ1-1, with D perhaps TRBD1 (5 bases). This CDR3 is 15 amino acids long. Germline V gene data show CDR1 as MGHRA and CDR2 as YSYEKL. V was pared by 1 base and J by 4 bases, with 13 bases between. The CDR3 sequence: CASSQASGRSTEAFF. The CDR3 DNA reads as TGCGCCAGCAGCCAAGCATCAGGGAGGAGCACTGAAGCTTTCTTT.